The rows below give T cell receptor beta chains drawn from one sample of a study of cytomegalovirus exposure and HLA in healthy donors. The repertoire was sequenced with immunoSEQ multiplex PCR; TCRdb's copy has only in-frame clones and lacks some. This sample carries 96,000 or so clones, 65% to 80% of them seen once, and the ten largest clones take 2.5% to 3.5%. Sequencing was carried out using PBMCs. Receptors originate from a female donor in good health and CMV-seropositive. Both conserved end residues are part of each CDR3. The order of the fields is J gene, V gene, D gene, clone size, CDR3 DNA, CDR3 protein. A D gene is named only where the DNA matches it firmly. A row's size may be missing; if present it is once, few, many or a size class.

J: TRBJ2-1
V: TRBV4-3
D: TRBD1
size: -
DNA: TGCGCCAGCAGCCCGGGGACAGGGGGGACCTACAATGAGCAGTTCTTC
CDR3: CASSPGTGGTYNEQFF

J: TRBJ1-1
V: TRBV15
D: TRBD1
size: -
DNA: TGTGCCGCCCTACAGGGGGGAACGACTGAAGCTTTCTTT
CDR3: CAALQGGTTEAFF

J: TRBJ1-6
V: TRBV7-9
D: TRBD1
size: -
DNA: TGTGCCAGCAGCCCCAGTGGACAGGGGCTACTTTTCCTCCACTTT
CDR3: CASSPSGQGLLFLHF

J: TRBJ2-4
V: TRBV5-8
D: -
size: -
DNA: TGTGCCAGCAGCTACCGATTCGGGGATGCGGCCAAAAACATTCAGTACTTC
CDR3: CASSYRFGDAAKNIQYF

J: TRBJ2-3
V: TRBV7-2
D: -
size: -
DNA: TGTGCCAGCAGCTTAGGAATCGTCAGGGGTCCCCCAGATACGCAGTATTTT
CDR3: CASSLGIVRGPPDTQYF

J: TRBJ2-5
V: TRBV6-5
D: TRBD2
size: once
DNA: TGTGCCAGCAGTTACTCCGGGACTAGAAAAGAGACCCAGTACTTC
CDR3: CASSYSGTRKETQYF

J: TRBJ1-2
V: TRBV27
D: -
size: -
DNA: TGTGCCAGCCGGAGTTCCGGGTTCATTGGCTACACCTTC
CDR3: CASRSSGFIGYTF

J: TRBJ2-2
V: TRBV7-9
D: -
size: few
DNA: TGTGCCAGCAGCTTAGCTTCCGGGAGACCCGGGGAGCTGTTTTTT
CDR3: CASSLASGRPGELFF

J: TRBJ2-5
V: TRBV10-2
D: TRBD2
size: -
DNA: TGCGCCAGCAGGCGGAGCGGGGTGGTAGAAGAGACCCAGTACTTC
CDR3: CASRRSGVVEETQYF

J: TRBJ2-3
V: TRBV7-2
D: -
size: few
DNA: TGTGCCAGCAGCTTAGGCGGGCGGGGCCCCACAGATACGCAGTATTTT
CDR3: CASSLGGRGPTDTQYF

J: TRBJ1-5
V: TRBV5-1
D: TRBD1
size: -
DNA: TGCGCCAGCAGCACGGGGACAGGGGATCAGCCCCAGCATTTT
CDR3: CASSTGTGDQPQHF

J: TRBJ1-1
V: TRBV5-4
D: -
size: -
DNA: TGTGCCAGCAGCTTGGTAGGGGGGAGGGGCACTGAAGCTTTCTTT
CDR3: CASSLVGGRGTEAFF

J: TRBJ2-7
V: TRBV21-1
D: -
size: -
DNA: TGTGCCAGCAGCATCAGAGCGGGGGGCCCCTACGAGCAGTACTTC
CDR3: CASSIRAGGPYEQYF

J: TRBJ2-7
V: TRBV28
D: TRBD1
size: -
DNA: TGTGCCAGCAGTTACGGACAGGGGGGCTCCTACGAGCAGTACTTC
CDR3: CASSYGQGGSYEQYF

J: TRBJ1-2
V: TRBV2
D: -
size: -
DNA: TGTGCCAGCAGGGACGGACTGTGGACTAACTATGGCTACACCTTC
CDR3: CASRDGLWTNYGYTF

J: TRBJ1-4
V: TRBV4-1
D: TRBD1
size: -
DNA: TGCGCCAGCAGCCAAGTAGTACTAGGGGGCAAGCGGGAAAAACTGTTTTTT
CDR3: CASSQVVLGGKREKLFF

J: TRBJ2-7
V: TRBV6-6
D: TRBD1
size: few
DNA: TGTGCCAGCAGTTACTGGAACAGGGGCGTCTACGAGCAGTACTTC
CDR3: CASSYWNRGVYEQYF

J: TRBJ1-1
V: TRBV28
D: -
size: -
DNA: TGTGCCAGCAGTGCCGGGGTTGAAGCTTTCTTT
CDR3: CASSAGVEAFF

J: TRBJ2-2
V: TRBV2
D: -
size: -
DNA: TGTGCCAGCACTTACATCGCGAACACCGGGGAGCTGTTTTTT
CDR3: CASTYIANTGELFF

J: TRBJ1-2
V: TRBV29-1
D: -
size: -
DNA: TGCAGCGTTGATGGGGGGGACTATGGCTACACCTTC
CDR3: CSVDGGDYGYTF